What follows describes a single TCR beta chain. This entry comes from a study of blood T cell repertoires in COVID-19. Study context: COVID-19 samples from acute and convalescent phases originated in the United States, Italy and Spain. The cDNA or gDNA used as material had been derived from T cells, B-cell-depleted T cells, or PBMCs.

Original processing notes: From reference gene primer amplification, estimates of nucleated cell counts were derived. Method: immunoSEQ multiplex PCR; TCRdb's copy keeps in-frame clones and lacks some. From that table come the V and J calls and clone size; the DNA was used to work out D and trimming. The sample carries 220,000 or so clones, roughly 90% recorded once. With 3 bases clipped from V and 0 bases from J, the junction kept 8 bases outside the gene matches. The V gene's germline CDR1 is LNHDA and CDR2 SQIVND (reference sequence). This CDR3 comprises 18 residues. The TCR sequence derives from a man aged 60 to 69 who had recovered from COVID-19. This chain connects TRBV19 to TRBJ2-6; TRBD1 agrees at 7 bases. Sequencing was done on a sample of peripheral blood. This CDR3 is CASSIIGQVISGANVLTF. CDR3 nucleotide sequence: TGTGCCAGTAGTATCATCGGACAGGTTATCTCTGGGGCCAACGTCCTGACTTTC.